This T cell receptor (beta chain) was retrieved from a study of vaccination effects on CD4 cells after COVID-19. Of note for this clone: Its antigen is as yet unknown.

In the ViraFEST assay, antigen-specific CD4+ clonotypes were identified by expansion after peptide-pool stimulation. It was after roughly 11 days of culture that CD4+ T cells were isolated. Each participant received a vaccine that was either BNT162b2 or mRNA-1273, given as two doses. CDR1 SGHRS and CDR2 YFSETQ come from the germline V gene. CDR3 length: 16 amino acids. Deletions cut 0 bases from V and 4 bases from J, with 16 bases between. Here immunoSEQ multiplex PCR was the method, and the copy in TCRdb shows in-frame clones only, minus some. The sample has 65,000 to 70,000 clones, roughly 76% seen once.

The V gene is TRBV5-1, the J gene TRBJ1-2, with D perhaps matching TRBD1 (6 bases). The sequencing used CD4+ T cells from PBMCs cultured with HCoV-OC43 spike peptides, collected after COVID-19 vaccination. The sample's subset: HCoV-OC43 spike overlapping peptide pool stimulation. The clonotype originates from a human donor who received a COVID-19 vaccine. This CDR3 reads CASSLGGFGGSYGYTF. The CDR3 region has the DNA TGCGCCAGCAGCTTGGGGGGGTTTGGGGGCTCCTATGGCTACACCTTC.